A selection of T cell receptor beta chains follows, all from one sample in a study of T-cell memory formation after mild COVID-19. From the 5' RACE reads, TCRdb called clonotypes with MiXCR, one entry per CDR3 protein. The sample lists hundreds of thousands of distinct CDR3 sequences, roughly 18% occurring once. The sequencing sample was made of PBMCs or a T cell subset sorted from them (not recorded which). These receptors were collected from an adult woman who had mild COVID-19 (a few samples of this study predate the infection). Cell type and time point are not known. The CDR3 runs from the conserved cysteine through the conserved F or W. Each record gives: V gene, clone size, D gene, J gene, CDR3 DNA, CDR3 protein. The D gene is left open where the match is weak. Clone size appears in some rows only: once, few, many, or a class for an expanded clone.

v_gene: TRBV3-1
abundance: -
d_gene: -
j_gene: TRBJ2-7
CDR3nt: TGTGCCAGCAGCCAAGTGTCCTCCTACGAGCAGTACTTC
CDR3aa: CASSQVSSYEQYF

v_gene: TRBV5-1
abundance: many
d_gene: TRBD1
j_gene: TRBJ2-7
CDR3nt: TGCGCCAGCAGCTTGGAGGACAGGGGATACGAGCAGTACTTC
CDR3aa: CASSLEDRGYEQYF

v_gene: TRBV5-1
abundance: few
d_gene: -
j_gene: TRBJ1-1
CDR3nt: TGCGCCAGCAGCTTTAACAGGGCCTCCTACGCTGAAGCTTTCTTT
CDR3aa: CASSFNRASYAEAFF

v_gene: TRBV6-5
abundance: many
d_gene: -
j_gene: TRBJ1-1
CDR3nt: TGTGCCAGCAGTTACTCTGGGGGGAGGACTGAAGCTTTCTTT
CDR3aa: CASSYSGGRTEAFF

v_gene: TRBV6-5
abundance: -
d_gene: -
j_gene: TRBJ2-3
CDR3nt: TGTGCCAGCAGTACGACTTTGACAGATACGCAGTATTTT
CDR3aa: CASSTTLTDTQYF

v_gene: TRBV24-1
abundance: -
d_gene: -
j_gene: TRBJ2-7
CDR3nt: TGTGCCACCAGTCGGGCGGGGTTCTACGAGCAGTACTTC
CDR3aa: CATSRAGFYEQYF

v_gene: TRBV11-2
abundance: -
d_gene: -
j_gene: TRBJ2-7
CDR3nt: TGTGCCAGCAGCGGGGGGGTTACAGGGGCCTACGAGCAGTACTTC
CDR3aa: CASSGGVTGAYEQYF

v_gene: TRBV24-1
abundance: few
d_gene: -
j_gene: TRBJ2-3
CDR3nt: TGTGCCACCGGCAGGTCAAGGGGAGGCACGCAGTATTTT
CDR3aa: CATGRSRGGTQYF

v_gene: TRBV19
abundance: few
d_gene: TRBD2
j_gene: TRBJ2-7
CDR3nt: TGTGCCAGTAGTGCTAGCGGGAGGGTCTACGAGCAGTACTTC
CDR3aa: CASSASGRVYEQYF

v_gene: TRBV6-5
abundance: -
d_gene: TRBD1
j_gene: TRBJ1-2
CDR3nt: TGTGCCAGCAGTTACGGGACAGGGGGGGCCTATGGCTACACCTTC
CDR3aa: CASSYGTGGAYGYTF

v_gene: TRBV19
abundance: few
d_gene: -
j_gene: TRBJ2-1
CDR3nt: TGTGCCAGTAGTATTTCCGGGGCTCGTAATGAGCAGTTCTTC
CDR3aa: CASSISGARNEQFF

v_gene: TRBV20-1
abundance: few
d_gene: -
j_gene: TRBJ2-1
CDR3nt: TGCAGTGCCCCTCGCTATTCAGGAGCTTACAATGAGCAGTTCTTC
CDR3aa: CSAPRYSGAYNEQFF

v_gene: TRBV5-1
abundance: few
d_gene: -
j_gene: TRBJ2-1
CDR3nt: TGCGCCAGCAGCTTGGCGGGAGACGCTGAGCAGTTCTTC
CDR3aa: CASSLAGDAEQFF

v_gene: TRBV6-5
abundance: -
d_gene: TRBD2
j_gene: TRBJ2-3
CDR3nt: TGTGCCAGCAGTTACTCGTGGGCTAGCGGGAGTGGAAACACAGATACGCAGTATTTT
CDR3aa: CASSYSWASGSGNTDTQYF

v_gene: TRBV5-6
abundance: -
d_gene: -
j_gene: TRBJ1-5
CDR3nt: TGTGCCAGCAGCCCCAGGCAGGGTATCAATCAGCCCCAGCATTTT
CDR3aa: CASSPRQGINQPQHF

v_gene: TRBV29-1
abundance: -
d_gene: -
j_gene: TRBJ2-5
CDR3nt: TGCAGCGTTGAAACAGGGTCATTGATCCAAGAGACCCAGTACTTC
CDR3aa: CSVETGSLIQETQYF

v_gene: TRBV6-5
abundance: -
d_gene: -
j_gene: TRBJ2-3
CDR3nt: TGTGCCAGCAGTTACTCGAGCGAGGGCCCAGATACGCAGTATTTT
CDR3aa: CASSYSSEGPDTQYF

v_gene: TRBV7-9
abundance: few
d_gene: TRBD2
j_gene: TRBJ2-3
CDR3nt: TGTGCCAGCAGCTTAAACCGATTTCGGGGGAGGGACACAGATACGCAGTATTTT
CDR3aa: CASSLNRFRGRDTDTQYF

v_gene: TRBV24-1
abundance: few
d_gene: TRBD1
j_gene: TRBJ1-2
CDR3nt: TGTGCCACCAGCCCCGGGACAGGGTCGGGCTACACCTTC
CDR3aa: CATSPGTGSGYTF

v_gene: TRBV27
abundance: -
d_gene: -
j_gene: TRBJ2-1
CDR3nt: TGTGCCAGCAGTTTACCCGGACAGCACAATGAGCAGTTCTTC
CDR3aa: CASSLPGQHNEQFF

v_gene: TRBV3-1
abundance: few
d_gene: TRBD2
j_gene: TRBJ2-2
CDR3nt: TGTGCCAGCAGCGAATCGGGACTAGCGGGGACCGGGGAGCTGTTTTTT
CDR3aa: CASSESGLAGTGELFF

v_gene: TRBV7-9
abundance: few
d_gene: -
j_gene: TRBJ2-7
CDR3nt: TGTGCCAGCAGCCGGTCGAACGAGCAGTACTTC
CDR3aa: CASSRSNEQYF

v_gene: TRBV29-1
abundance: few
d_gene: -
j_gene: TRBJ2-1
CDR3nt: TGCAGCGCTGGAGGGCAGCGTAGCTCCTACAATGAGCAGTTCTTC
CDR3aa: CSAGGQRSSYNEQFF

v_gene: TRBV5-1
abundance: -
d_gene: -
j_gene: TRBJ2-5
CDR3nt: TGCGCCAGCGGAGCAGGTAACCAAGAGACCCAGTACTTC
CDR3aa: CASGAGNQETQYF

v_gene: TRBV5-5
abundance: many
d_gene: TRBD1
j_gene: TRBJ2-7
CDR3nt: TGTGCCAGCAGCTTGGAAGATAGGCAGTGGCAGGGGGACTACGAGCAGTACTTC
CDR3aa: CASSLEDRQWQGDYEQYF

v_gene: TRBV15
abundance: few
d_gene: -
j_gene: TRBJ2-3
CDR3nt: TGTGCCACCAGCAGAGATTTGGGGAGCACAGATACGCAGTATTTT
CDR3aa: CATSRDLGSTDTQYF

v_gene: TRBV3-1
abundance: -
d_gene: -
j_gene: TRBJ2-2
CDR3nt: TGTGCCAGCAGCTTTAATACAGGGACGAACACCGGGGAGCTGTTTTTT
CDR3aa: CASSFNTGTNTGELFF

v_gene: TRBV18
abundance: few
d_gene: TRBD2
j_gene: TRBJ2-7
CDR3nt: TGTGCCAGCTCACTAGGGACTAGCGGTGCTGTTTCCTACGAGCAGTACTTC
CDR3aa: CASSLGTSGAVSYEQYF

v_gene: TRBV6-5
abundance: -
d_gene: TRBD1
j_gene: TRBJ1-1
CDR3nt: TGTGCCAGCGTCAGGGGGGGGGGCACTGAAGCTTTCTTT
CDR3aa: CASVRGGGTEAFF

v_gene: TRBV7-9
abundance: few
d_gene: -
j_gene: TRBJ1-3
CDR3nt: TGTGCCAGCAGCTTAGCCCCGACATTTACCGGGTCTGGAAACACCATATATTTT
CDR3aa: CASSLAPTFTGSGNTIYF

v_gene: TRBV7-3
abundance: few
d_gene: TRBD1
j_gene: TRBJ2-3
CDR3nt: TGTGCCAGCAGCTTAATGAATGACAGGGATTTTACAGATACGCAGTATTTT
CDR3aa: CASSLMNDRDFTDTQYF

v_gene: TRBV21-1
abundance: few
d_gene: -
j_gene: TRBJ2-3
CDR3nt: TGTGCCAGCAGCAAACCATCACCGGGGGGTCACAACACAGATACGCAGTATTTT
CDR3aa: CASSKPSPGGHNTDTQYF

v_gene: TRBV7-9
abundance: -
d_gene: -
j_gene: TRBJ2-1
CDR3nt: TGTGCCAGCAGCCCCCGGGGGGGACAGGGTAATGAGCAGTTCTTC
CDR3aa: CASSPRGGQGNEQFF

v_gene: TRBV29-1
abundance: -
d_gene: TRBD2
j_gene: TRBJ2-3
CDR3nt: TGCAGCGTGGGACTAGCGGGAGGTCGAACAGATACGCAGTATTTT
CDR3aa: CSVGLAGGRTDTQYF

v_gene: TRBV19
abundance: -
d_gene: -
j_gene: TRBJ2-2
CDR3nt: TGTGCCAGTAGGGAGCGAACCGGGGAGCTGTTTTTT
CDR3aa: CASRERTGELFF

v_gene: TRBV30
abundance: -
d_gene: -
j_gene: TRBJ1-3
CDR3nt: TGTGCCTGGAGTAAGATCGGCTCTGGAAACACCATATATTTT
CDR3aa: CAWSKIGSGNTIYF

v_gene: TRBV5-1
abundance: few
d_gene: TRBD1
j_gene: TRBJ1-1
CDR3nt: TGCGCCAGCAGCTTGGAGGGACAGGGGAGGAGAACTGAAGCTTTCTTT
CDR3aa: CASSLEGQGRRTEAFF

v_gene: TRBV6-2/TRBV6-3
abundance: few
d_gene: TRBD1
j_gene: TRBJ1-1
CDR3nt: TGTGCCAGCAGTTACTCACAGGGGGCCGGGATGAACACTGAAGCTTTCTTT
CDR3aa: CASSYSQGAGMNTEAFF

v_gene: TRBV6-2/TRBV6-3
abundance: once
d_gene: TRBD1
j_gene: TRBJ1-5
CDR3nt: TGTGCCAGCAGTTACGAGAGGACAGGGCAAGAGCCCCAGCATTTT
CDR3aa: CASSYERTGQEPQHF

v_gene: TRBV5-5
abundance: -
d_gene: TRBD2
j_gene: TRBJ2-4
CDR3nt: TGTGCCAGCAGCTTGGATGGACTAGCGGGAGGGTTACTAGCCAAAAACATTCAGTACTTC
CDR3aa: CASSLDGLAGGLLAKNIQYF

v_gene: TRBV29-1
abundance: few
d_gene: -
j_gene: TRBJ2-7
CDR3nt: TGCAGCGTTGCCCGTGAGGAAGCGGTTTTCTACGAGCAGTACTTC
CDR3aa: CSVAREEAVFYEQYF

v_gene: TRBV5-5
abundance: -
d_gene: -
j_gene: TRBJ2-7
CDR3nt: TGTGCCAGCAGCCCGCGTTATACCAGCACAATGGACTACGAGCAGTACTTC
CDR3aa: CASSPRYTSTMDYEQYF

v_gene: TRBV30
abundance: few
d_gene: -
j_gene: TRBJ2-7
CDR3nt: TGTGCCTGGAGTGTAGGTCTGTCGGTCCCCTACGAGCAGTACTTC
CDR3aa: CAWSVGLSVPYEQYF

v_gene: TRBV28
abundance: -
d_gene: TRBD2
j_gene: TRBJ2-7
CDR3nt: TGTGCCAGCAGGCCGGGACTAGCGGGAGTCGAGCAGTACTTC
CDR3aa: CASRPGLAGVEQYF